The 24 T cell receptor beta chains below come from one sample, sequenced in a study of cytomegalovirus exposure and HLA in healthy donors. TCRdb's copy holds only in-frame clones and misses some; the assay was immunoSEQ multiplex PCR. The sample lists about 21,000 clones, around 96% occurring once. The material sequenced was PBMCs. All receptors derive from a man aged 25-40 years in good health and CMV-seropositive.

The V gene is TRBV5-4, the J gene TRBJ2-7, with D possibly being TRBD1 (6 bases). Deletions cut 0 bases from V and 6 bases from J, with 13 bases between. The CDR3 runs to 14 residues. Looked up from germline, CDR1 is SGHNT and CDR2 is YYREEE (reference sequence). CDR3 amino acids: CASSLVGAQGEQYF. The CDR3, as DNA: TGTGCCAGCAGCTTGGTGGGGGCCCAGGGCGAGCAGTACTTC.

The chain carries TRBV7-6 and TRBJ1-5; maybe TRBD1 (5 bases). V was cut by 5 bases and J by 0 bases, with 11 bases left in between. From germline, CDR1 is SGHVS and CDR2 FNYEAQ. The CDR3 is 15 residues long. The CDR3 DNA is TGTGCCAGCAGCGCCCGAAGGGGTAGCAATCAGCCCCAGCATTTT. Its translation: CASSARRGSNQPQHF.

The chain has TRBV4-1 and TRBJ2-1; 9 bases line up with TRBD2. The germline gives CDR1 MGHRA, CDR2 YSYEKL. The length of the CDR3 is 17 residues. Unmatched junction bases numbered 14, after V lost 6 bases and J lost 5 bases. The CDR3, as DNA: TGCGCCAGCAGTCAACTTATAGCGGGAGTCTCTAACAATGAGCAGTTCTTC. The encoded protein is CASSQLIAGVSNNEQFF.

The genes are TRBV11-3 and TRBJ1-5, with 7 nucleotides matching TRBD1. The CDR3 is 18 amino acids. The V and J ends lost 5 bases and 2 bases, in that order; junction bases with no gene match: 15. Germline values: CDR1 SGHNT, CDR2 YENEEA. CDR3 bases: TGTGCCAGCAGCCTAGGGACAGTTTCCTCAGGTGGCAATCAGCCCCAGCATTTT. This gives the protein CASSLGTVSSGGNQPQHF. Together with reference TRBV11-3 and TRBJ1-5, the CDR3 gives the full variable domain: EAGVVQSPRYKIIEKKQPVAFWCNPISGHNTLYWYLQNLGQGPELLIRYENEEAVDDSQLPKDRFSAERLKGVDSTLKIQPAELGDSAVYLCASSLGTVSSGGNQPQHFGDGTRLSIL.

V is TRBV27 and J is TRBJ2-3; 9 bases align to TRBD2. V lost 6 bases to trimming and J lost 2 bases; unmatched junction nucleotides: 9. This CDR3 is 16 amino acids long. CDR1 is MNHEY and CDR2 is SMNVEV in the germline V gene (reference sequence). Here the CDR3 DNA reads TGTGCCAGCAGCCCAACCGCGGGAGGGCACACAGATACGCAGTATTTT. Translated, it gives CASSPTAGGHTDTQYF.

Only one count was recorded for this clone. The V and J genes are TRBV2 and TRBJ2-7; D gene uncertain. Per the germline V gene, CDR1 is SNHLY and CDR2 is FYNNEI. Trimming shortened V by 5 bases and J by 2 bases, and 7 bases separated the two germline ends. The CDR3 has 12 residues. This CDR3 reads CASSLYAYEQYF. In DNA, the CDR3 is TGTGCCAGCAGTCTCTACGCCTACGAGCAGTACTTC.

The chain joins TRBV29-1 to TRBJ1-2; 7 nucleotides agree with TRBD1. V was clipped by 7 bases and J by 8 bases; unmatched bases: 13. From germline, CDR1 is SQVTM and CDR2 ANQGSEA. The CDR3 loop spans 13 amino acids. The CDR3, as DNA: TGCAGCGCAGGACAGGTCATGGGACGCGGCTACACCTTC. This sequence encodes CSAGQVMGRGYTF.

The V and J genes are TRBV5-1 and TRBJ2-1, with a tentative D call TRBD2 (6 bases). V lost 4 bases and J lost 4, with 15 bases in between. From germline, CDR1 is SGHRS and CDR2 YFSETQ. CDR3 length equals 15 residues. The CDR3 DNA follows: TGCGCCAGCAGCCGGTTTTCCGGGGGTTACAATGAGCAGTTCTTC. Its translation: CASSRFSGGYNEQFF.

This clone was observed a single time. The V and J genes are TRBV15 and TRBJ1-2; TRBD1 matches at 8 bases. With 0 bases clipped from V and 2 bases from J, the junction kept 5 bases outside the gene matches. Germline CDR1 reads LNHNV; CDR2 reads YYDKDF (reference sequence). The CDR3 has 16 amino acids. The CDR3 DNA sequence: TGTGCCACCAGCAGAGATTACGGACAGGGCAACTATGGCTACACCTTC. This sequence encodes CATSRDYGQGNYGYTF.

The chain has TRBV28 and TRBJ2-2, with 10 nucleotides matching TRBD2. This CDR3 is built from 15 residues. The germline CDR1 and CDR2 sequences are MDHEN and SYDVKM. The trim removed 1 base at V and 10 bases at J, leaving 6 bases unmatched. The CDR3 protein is CASSLSLAGAAELFF. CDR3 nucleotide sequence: TGTGCCAGCAGTTTATCCCTAGCGGGAGCAGCGGAGCTGTTTTTT.

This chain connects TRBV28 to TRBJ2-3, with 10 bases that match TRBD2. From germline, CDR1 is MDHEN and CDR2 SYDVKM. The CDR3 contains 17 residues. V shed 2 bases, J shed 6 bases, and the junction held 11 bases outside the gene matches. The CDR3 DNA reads TGTGCCAGCAGTTTAGGTGTACTAGCGGGACTAAGGGATACGCAGTATTTT. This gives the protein CASSLGVLAGLRDTQYF. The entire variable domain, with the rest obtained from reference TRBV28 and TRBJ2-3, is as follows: DVKVTQSSRYLVKRTGEKVFLECVQDMDHENMFWYRQDPGLGLRLIYFSYDVKMKEKGDIPEGYSVSREKKERFSLILESASTNQTSMYLCASSLGVLAGLRDTQYFGPGTRLTVL.

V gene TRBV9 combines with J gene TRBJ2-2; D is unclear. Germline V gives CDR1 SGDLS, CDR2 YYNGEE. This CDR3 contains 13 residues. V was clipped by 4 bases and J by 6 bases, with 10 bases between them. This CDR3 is CASSPTAPGELFF. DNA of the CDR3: TGTGCCAGCAGCCCCACTGCCCCCGGGGAGCTGTTTTTT.

This CDR3 is CATSRDRVGSGTIYF. The DNA for the CDR3 is TGTGCCACCAGCAGAGACAGGGTGGGCTCCGGCACCATATATTTT. V usage is TRBV15 and J usage is TRBJ1-3; a weak D match, TRBD1 (5 bases). The CDR3 covers 15 residues. Per germline, CDR1 LNHNV and CDR2 YYDKDF (reference sequence). The V gene lost 0 bases and the J gene lost 9 bases, with 15 bases spanning the gap.

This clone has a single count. CDR3 nucleotide sequence: TGCAGCGTTGAAGGACAGAACTACGAGCAGTACTTC. It translates to CSVEGQNYEQYF. The V gene is TRBV29-1, the J gene TRBJ2-7; a possible D gene is TRBD1 (5 bases). Germline CDR1 is SQVTM and CDR2 is ANQGSEA. The CDR3 has 12 amino acids. V was pared by 1 base and J by 3 bases, with 7 bases between.

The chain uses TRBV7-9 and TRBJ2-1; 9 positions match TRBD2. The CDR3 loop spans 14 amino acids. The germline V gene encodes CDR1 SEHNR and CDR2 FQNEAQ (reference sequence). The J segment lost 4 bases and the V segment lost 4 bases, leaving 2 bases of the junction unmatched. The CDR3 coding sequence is TGTGCCAGCAGCTCGGGACTAGCTTACAATGAGCAGTTCTTC. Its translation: CASSSGLAYNEQFF.

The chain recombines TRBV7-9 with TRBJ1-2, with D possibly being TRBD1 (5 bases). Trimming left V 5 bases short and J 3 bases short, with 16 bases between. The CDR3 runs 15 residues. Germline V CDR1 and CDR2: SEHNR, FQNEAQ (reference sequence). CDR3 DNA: TGTGCCAGCAGCCCCTGGGGGGGAGCTGACTATGGCTACACCTTC. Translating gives CASSPWGGADYGYTF.

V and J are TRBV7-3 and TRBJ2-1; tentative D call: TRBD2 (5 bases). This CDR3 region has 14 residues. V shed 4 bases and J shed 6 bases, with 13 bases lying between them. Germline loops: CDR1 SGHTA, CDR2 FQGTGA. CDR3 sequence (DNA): TGTGCCAGCAGCTCCACTAGAACCGGCAATGAGCAGTTCTTC. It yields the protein CASSSTRTGNEQFF.

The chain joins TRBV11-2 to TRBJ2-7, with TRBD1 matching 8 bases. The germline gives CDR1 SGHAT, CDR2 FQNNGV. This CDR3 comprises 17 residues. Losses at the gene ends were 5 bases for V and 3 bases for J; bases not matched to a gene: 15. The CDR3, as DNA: TGTGCCAGCAGCCGAGACAGGGGATCACCGATCGACTACGAGCAGTACTTC. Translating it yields CASSRDRGSPIDYEQYF.

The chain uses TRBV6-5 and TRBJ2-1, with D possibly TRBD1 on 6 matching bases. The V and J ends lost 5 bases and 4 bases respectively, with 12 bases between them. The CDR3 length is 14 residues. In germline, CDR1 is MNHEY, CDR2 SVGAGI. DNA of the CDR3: TGTGCCAGCAGTGCCGGACAGCGGTACAATGAGCAGTTCTTC. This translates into CASSAGQRYNEQFF.

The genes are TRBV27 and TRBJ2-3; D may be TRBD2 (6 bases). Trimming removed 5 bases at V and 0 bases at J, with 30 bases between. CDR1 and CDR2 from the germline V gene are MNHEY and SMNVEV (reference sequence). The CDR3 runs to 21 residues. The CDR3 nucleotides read TGTGCCAGCAGTACAAGGGGTGGGGGGACCGAACAATTAACTAGCACAGATACGCAGTATTTT. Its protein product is CASSTRGGGTEQLTSTDTQYF.

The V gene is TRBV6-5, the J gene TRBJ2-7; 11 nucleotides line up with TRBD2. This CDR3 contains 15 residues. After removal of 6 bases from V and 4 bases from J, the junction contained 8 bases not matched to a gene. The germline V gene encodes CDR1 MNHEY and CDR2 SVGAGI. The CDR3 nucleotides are TGTGCCAGCAGACAACCGGGACTAGCGGTATACGAGCAGTACTTC. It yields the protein CASRQPGLAVYEQYF.

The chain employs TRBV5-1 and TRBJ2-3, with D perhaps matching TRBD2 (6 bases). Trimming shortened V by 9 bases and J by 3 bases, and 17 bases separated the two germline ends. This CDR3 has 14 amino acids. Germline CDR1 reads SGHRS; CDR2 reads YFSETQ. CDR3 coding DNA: TGCGCCACCGCCCCTGGCGGGGCTACAGATACGCAGTATTTT. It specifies CATAPGGATDTQYF.

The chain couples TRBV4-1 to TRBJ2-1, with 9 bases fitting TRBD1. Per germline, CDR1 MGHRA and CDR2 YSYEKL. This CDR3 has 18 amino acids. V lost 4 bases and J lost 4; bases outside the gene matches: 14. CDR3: CASSRTSNPGQGYNEQFF. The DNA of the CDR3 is TGCGCCAGCAGCCGAACCAGCAATCCGGGACAGGGTTACAATGAGCAGTTCTTC.

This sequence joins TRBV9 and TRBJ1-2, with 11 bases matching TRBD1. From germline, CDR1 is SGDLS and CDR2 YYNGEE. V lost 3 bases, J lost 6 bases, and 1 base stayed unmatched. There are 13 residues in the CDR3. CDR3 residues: CASSGTGGDGYTF. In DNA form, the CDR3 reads TGTGCCAGCAGCGGGACAGGGGGCGATGGCTACACCTTC.